What follows are 9 T cell receptor beta chains derived from one specimen sequenced in a study of human T cells and chemical hapten exposure. Time point noted: pre-sensitization, week 0. Treatment given: therapeutic diphenylcyclopropenone sensitization with weekly scalp DPC. TCRdb analysed the RACE reads with MiXCR anew, one entry per CDR3 protein. The table includes about 260,000 distinct CDR3 sequences, roughly 8.9% detected once. The sample in question was whole blood, obtained in connection with sensitization to the hapten diphenylcyclopropenone (DPC). The receptors stem from a woman between 40 and 50 years old with alopecia areata. Some clones in this sample may be carry-over from other donors' samples.

This clonotype was observed many times. The chain employs TRBV7-8 and TRBJ2-4; maybe TRBD1 (6 bases). Germline CDR1 SGHVS, CDR2 FQNEAQ. This CDR3 is built from 16 residues. The V end lost 3 bases, the J end lost 5 bases, and 17 bases lay between the germline ends. The CDR3 spells CASSLRQAGPQNIQYF. DNA of the CDR3: TGTGCCAGCAGCTTGCGACAGGCAGGGCCCCAAAACATTCAGTACTTC.

V gene TRBV18 combines with J gene TRBJ2-7; 11 positions agree with TRBD2. Germline CDR1 reads KGHSH; CDR2 reads LQKENI. V was clipped by 6 bases and J by 5 bases; unmatched bases: 3. The CDR3 consists of 13 residues. CDR3 in amino acids: CASSAGLADEQYF. The DNA of the CDR3 is TGTGCCAGCTCGGCGGGACTAGCGGACGAGCAGTACTTC.

This clonotype came up many times. The chain joins TRBV9 to TRBJ1-2; D not certain. Germline loops: CDR1 SGDLS, CDR2 YYNGEE. V gave up 0 bases and J gave up 8 bases, with 14 bases separating them. The CDR3 is 14 residues long. The CDR3: CASSVGIGLDGYTF. The CDR3, as DNA: TGTGCCAGCAGCGTAGGTATAGGGCTCGACGGCTACACCTTC.

This clonotype was counted only a few times. V usage is TRBV7-8 and J usage is TRBJ1-1; D call uncertain. Between the trimmed V and J ends, which lost 0 bases and 2 bases, there was a span of 7 bases. Per the germline V gene, CDR1 is SGHVS and CDR2 is FQNEAQ. The CDR3 runs to 14 residues. The CDR3 is CASSLAGSNTEAFF. DNA of the CDR3: TGTGCCAGCAGCTTAGCTGGATCTAACACTGAAGCTTTCTTT.

V gene TRBV27 combines with J gene TRBJ2-7; possibly TRBD2 for D (6 bases). Per germline, CDR1 MNHEY and CDR2 SMNVEV (reference sequence). Between the trimmed V and J ends, which lost 3 bases and 4 bases, there was a span of 16 bases. There are 15 residues in the CDR3. CDR3 nucleotides: TGTGCCAGCAGTTTCGCTGGCGGGATGTCGTACGAGCAGTACTTC. It translates to CASSFAGGMSYEQYF.

The V gene is TRBV7-2, the J gene TRBJ1-6, with D unclear. Germline-derived CDR1 and CDR2 are SGHTA and FQGNSA. V was pared by 3 bases and J by 6 bases, with 12 bases between. The CDR3 consists of 15 residues. CDR3 sequence reads: CASSLFPDPNSPLHF. The DNA for the CDR3 is TGTGCCAGCAGCTTGTTCCCAGACCCTAATTCACCCCTCCACTTT. The full variable domain, in which reference TRBV7-2 and TRBJ1-6 provide the parts outside the CDR3, is GAGVSQSPSNKVTEKGKDVELRCDPISGHTALYWYRQSLGQGLEFLIYFQGNSAPDKSGLPSDRFSAERTGGSVSTLTIQRTQQEDSAVYLCASSLFPDPNSPLHFGNGTRLTVT.

The table lists this clonotype with many counts. The rearrangement uses TRBV20-1 and TRBJ2-5, with TRBD2 matching 12 bases. The CDR3 spans 12 residues. Germline CDR1 DFQATT, CDR2 SNEGSKA (reference sequence). CDR3 residues: CSPGLAGETQYF. The CDR3 DNA is TGCTCCCCGGGACTAGCGGGCGAGACCCAGTACTTC.

V and J are TRBV12-3 or TRBV12-4 and TRBJ2-2; 7 bases line up with TRBD2. This CDR3 is built from 15 residues. The junction had 2 bases not matched to a gene; V was cut back by 4 bases and J by 0 bases. The CDR3 region is CASSYGLANTGELFF. Written as DNA, the CDR3 is TGTGCCAGCAGTTATGGACTAGCGAACACCGGGGAGCTGTTTTTT.

This clonotype has ten or more counts. The genes are TRBV5-1 and TRBJ2-5, with D possibly being TRBD1 (5 bases). This CDR3 has 14 amino acids. Germline CDR1 and CDR2: SGHRS and YFSETQ. The V gene lost 4 bases and the J gene lost 2 bases, with 12 bases spanning the gap. The CDR3 region has the DNA TGCGCCAGCAGCCTCAGACAGCCACAAGAGACCCAGTACTTC. This sequence encodes CASSLRQPQETQYF. Full variable domain (remainder filled in from reference TRBV5-1 and TRBJ2-5): KAGVTQTPRYLIKTRGQQVTLSCSPISGHRSVSWYQQTPGQGLQFLFEYFSETQRNKGNFPGRFSGRQFSNSRSEMNVSTLELGDSALYLCASSLRQPQETQYFGPGTRLLVL.